These 32 T cell receptor beta chains came from one sample sequenced in a study of CD4 T cells in relation to SARS-CoV-2 and coronaviruses (dated by TCRdb to about 2021). Library preparation used the immunoSEQ multiplex PCR assay. The table comes from immuneACCESS by way of TCRdb, which keeps in-frame sequences with V and J called. Part of the clones is missing from these tables; in studies checked, under half for an unresolved V gene and the rest for unknown reasons. In this sample the table shows 28,000 or so clones, over 60% of which occur a single time. The leading ten clones occupy over 15% of the sample. CD4+ T cells from unexposed donors were collected before the COVID-19 pandemic (2011-2018). After around eleven days of culture, CD4+ T cells were isolated with the EasySep CD4+ T cell isolation kit. The antigens of these receptors remain unknown. The sample was CD4+ T cells from PBMCs, cultured in vitro. These receptors were collected from a human donor in good health.

The chain couples TRBV14 to TRBJ2-5; tentative D call: TRBD1 (5 bases). The V end was cut by 0 bases, the J end by 5 bases, with 13 bases between. CDR3 length: 15 residues. Germline V gives CDR1 SGHDN, CDR2 FVKESK. In DNA form, the CDR3 reads TGTGCCAGCAGCCAAGATTGGCAACCAGGGGAGACCCAGTACTTC. It translates to CASSQDWQPGETQYF.

The chain combines TRBV28 with TRBJ1-6; D gene uncertain. CDR3 length: 14 amino acids. V lost 5 bases, J lost 3 bases, and 8 bases lay in between. Per the germline V gene, CDR1 is MDHEN and CDR2 is SYDVKM. In nucleotides, the CDR3 is TGTGCCAGCAGTGGGCCGAACTATAATTCACCCCTCCACTTT. It specifies CASSGPNYNSPLHF.

This chain joins TRBV7-8 and TRBJ2-5, with a tentative D call TRBD1 (7 bases). Germline-derived CDR1 and CDR2 are SGHVS and FQNEAQ. The CDR3 is 15 amino acids. V was shortened by 3 bases and J by 4 bases, with 15 bases between the two germline ends. The CDR3 region has the DNA TGTGCCAGCAGCTTCGACAGGGTGGGAGGAGAGACCCAGTACTTC. Translation: CASSFDRVGGETQYF. The entire variable domain, with the rest obtained from reference TRBV7-8 and TRBJ2-5, is as follows: GAGVSQSPRYKVAKRGQDVALRCDPISGHVSLFWYQQALGQGPEFLTYFQNEAQLDKSGLPSDRFFAERPEGSVSTLKIQRTQQEDSAVYLCASSFDRVGGETQYFGPGTRLLVL.

The rearrangement uses TRBV3-1 (or the pseudogene TRBV3-2) and TRBJ2-7; a possible D gene is TRBD2 (5 bases). Looked up from germline, CDR1 is LGHDT and CDR2 is YNNKEL (reference sequence). The CDR3 spans 13 residues. Trimming stripped 3 bases from V and 5 bases from J, with 11 bases between. The CDR3 nucleotides are TGTGCCAGCAGCCAGGCGGGCGTCGACGAGCAGTACTTC. It specifies CASSQAGVDEQYF.

The V gene is TRBV13, the J gene TRBJ2-1; D uncertain. Germline loops: CDR1 PRHDT, CDR2 FYEKMQ (reference sequence). Between the trimmed V and J ends, which lost 0 bases and 10 bases, there was a span of 13 bases. There are 14 residues in the CDR3. CDR3 region: CASSLGGLPWEQFF. CDR3 sequence (DNA): TGTGCCAGCAGCTTAGGAGGCCTCCCCTGGGAGCAGTTCTTC.

The chain's CDR3 is CASSLLAGRSSSGNTIYF. The CDR3 DNA sequence: TGTGCCAGCAGCTTGCTAGCCGGCAGGTCCTCCTCTGGAAACACCATATATTTT. The rearrangement joins TRBV11-2 to TRBJ1-3; D uncertain. Germline CDR1 reads SGHAT; CDR2 reads FQNNGV. This CDR3 is 18 amino acids long. V was cut by 3 bases and J by 0 bases, with 18 bases left in between.

The rearrangement joins TRBV10-3 to TRBJ1-6, with D possibly TRBD1 on 5 matching bases. There are 16 residues in the CDR3. Germline V CDR1 and CDR2: ENHRY, SYGVKD. Trimming removed 11 bases at V and 9 bases at J, with 26 bases between. The CDR3 nucleotides read TGTGCCGCTGCGGGGGTCGTGGGTCGGTCGGGTTCACCCCTCCACTTT. Translating it yields CAAAGVVGRSGSPLHF.

In DNA, the CDR3 is TGTGCCAGCAGCTTTAGGACAGGGGGCAATCAGCCCCAGCATTTT. Its protein is CASSFRTGGNQPQHF. The chain carries TRBV7-2 and TRBJ1-5; 9 bases line up with TRBD1. The germline CDR1 and CDR2 sequences are SGHTA and FQGNSA. Trimming cost V 3 bases and J 2 bases; bases outside gene matches: 2. The CDR3 is 15 amino acids. Together with reference TRBV7-2 and TRBJ1-5, the CDR3 gives the full variable domain: GAGVSQSPSNKVTEKGKDVELRCDPISGHTALYWYRQSLGQGLEFLIYFQGNSAPDKSGLPSDRFSAERTGGSVSTLTIQRTQQEDSAVYLCASSFRTGGNQPQHFGDGTRLSIL.

This chain links TRBV19 with TRBJ1-1, with D unresolved. Germline lookup yields CDR1 LNHDA and CDR2 SQIVND (reference sequence). The CDR3 length is 15 residues. V lost 1 base and J 0 bases, leaving 9 bases between the germline ends. The CDR3 region is CASSIGHTVNTEAFF. The DNA of the CDR3 is TGTGCCAGTAGTATAGGACATACAGTGAACACTGAAGCTTTCTTT.

V is TRBV5-4 and J is TRBJ2-3; D uncertain. The CDR3 contains 13 residues. Germline assignment: CDR1 SGHNT and CDR2 YYREEE (reference sequence). V was pared by 6 bases and J by 1 base, with 9 bases between. As DNA, the CDR3 is TGTGCCAGCACTGACTCCCGCACAGATACGCAGTATTTT. It yields the protein CASTDSRTDTQYF.

This clone was observed a handful of times. This sequence joins TRBV2 and TRBJ2-7, with TRBD1 matching 7 bases. The germline gives CDR1 SNHLY, CDR2 FYNNEI. J was trimmed by 2 bases and V by 6 bases; bases with no gene match: 7. CDR3 length: 14 amino acids. The CDR3 DNA is TGTGCCAGCAGCGGGGACAGCTTAACCTACGAGCAGTACTTC. It translates to CASSGDSLTYEQYF.

The genes are TRBV9 and TRBJ2-5, with D possibly matching TRBD1 (6 bases). The CDR3 consists of 13 residues. Germline CDR1 reads SGDLS; CDR2 reads YYNGEE. The V end lost 4 bases, the J end lost 3 bases, and 10 bases lay between the germline ends. The CDR3 region is CASSLGHEETQYF. Here the CDR3 DNA reads TGTGCCAGCAGCTTGGGACACGAAGAGACCCAGTACTTC.

The J gene is TRBJ2-5, the V gene TRBV6-5; D perhaps matches TRBD2 (5 bases). From germline, CDR1 is MNHEY and CDR2 SVGAGI. The CDR3 extends over 15 amino acids. Trimming pared 4 bases from V and 5 bases from J, leaving 17 bases between. The CDR3 coding sequence is TGTGCCAGCAGTTTCCTTATAGGGAGAGGGGAGACCCAGTACTTC. Amino acids: CASSFLIGRGETQYF.

This sequence joins TRBV29-1 and TRBJ1-1; 7 positions match TRBD1. Germline CDR1 reads SQVTM; CDR2 reads ANQGSEA. This CDR3 contains 12 residues. J lost 7 bases, V lost 4 bases, and 6 bases had no gene match. CDR3 residues: CSVGGTGVEAFF. CDR3 in DNA: TGCAGCGTTGGGGGTACAGGGGTTGAAGCTTTCTTT.

The rearrangement links TRBV18 to TRBJ1-2; D is unresolved. This CDR3 comprises 13 residues. Trimming stripped 2 bases from V and 6 bases from J, with 10 bases between. Germline assignment: CDR1 KGHSH and CDR2 LQKENI. The CDR3 nucleotides read TGTGCCAGCTCACCAGGGAACCCCAATGGCTACACCTTC. Amino acids: CASSPGNPNGYTF.

The chain uses TRBV7-2 and TRBJ2-2, with D possibly being TRBD1 or TRBD2 (6 bases each). V lost 5 bases and J 2 bases, leaving 12 bases between the germline ends. This CDR3 comprises 15 residues. Germline CDR1 is SGHTA and CDR2 is FQGNSA. The CDR3 is CASSLGGFNTGELFF. The CDR3 DNA reads TGTGCCAGCAGCCTCGGGGGCTTCAACACCGGGGAGCTGTTTTTT.

The chain couples TRBV5-6 to TRBJ2-5, with D perhaps matching TRBD2 (7 bases). Germline assignment: CDR1 SGHDT and CDR2 YYEEEE. Trimming took off 0 bases at V and 4 bases at J, with 16 bases between the two ends. The CDR3 contains 16 residues. CDR3 DNA: TGTGCCAGCAGCTTGGCTCGGGGGGCCTTAGGAGAGACCCAGTACTTC. Its protein product is CASSLARGALGETQYF. Drawing the rest from reference TRBV5-6 and TRBJ2-5, the complete variable domain is DAGVTQSPTHLIKTRGQQVTLRCSPKSGHDTVSWYQQALGQGPQFIFQYYEEEERQRGNFPDRFSGHQFPNYSSELNVNALLLGDSALYLCASSLARGALGETQYFGPGTRLLVL.

The J gene is TRBJ1-2, the V gene TRBV10-3; no reliable D call. The CDR3 is 14 amino acids. The ends were cut back, 7 bases at V and 5 bases at J, with 17 bases in the middle. The germline CDR1 and CDR2 sequences are ENHRY and SYGVKD. This CDR3 is CAIKGGSGSYGYTF. Written as DNA, the CDR3 is TGTGCCATCAAGGGTGGGTCTGGCAGTTATGGCTACACCTTC.

CDR3 in DNA: TGCGCCAGCAGCTCCAGGACAGGGGGAGAGACCCAGTACTTC. This encodes CASSSRTGGETQYF. The chain is built from TRBV5-1 and TRBJ2-5; 10 bases match TRBD1. This CDR3 has 14 residues. The germline V gene has CDR1 SGHRS and CDR2 YFSETQ. The V and J ends lost 3 bases and 4 bases, in that order; junction bases with no gene match: 3.

The chain recombines TRBV19 with TRBJ1-5; D is undetermined. Germline CDR1 reads LNHDA; CDR2 reads SQIVND (reference sequence). CDR3 length equals 13 residues. Trimming pared 7 bases from V and 1 base from J, leaving 8 bases between. The CDR3 protein is CASTAASNQPQHF. In nucleotides, the CDR3 is TGTGCCAGTACCGCAGCAAGCAATCAGCCCCAGCATTTT.

The chain carries TRBV6-5 and TRBJ1-4; 8 bases match TRBD1. J was trimmed by 3 bases and V by 6 bases; bases with no gene match: 6. The CDR3 totals 15 residues. CDR1 and CDR2 from the germline V gene are MNHEY and SVGAGI. Here the CDR3 DNA reads TGTGCCAGCAGAACGACAGGGGAGCCTAATGAAAAACTGTTTTTT. Translating gives CASRTTGEPNEKLFF.

The rearrangement uses TRBV7-2 and TRBJ2-7; D call uncertain. The CDR3 is 12 amino acids. V was trimmed by 6 bases and J by 2 bases, leaving 8 bases between them. Germline CDR1 SGHTA, CDR2 FQGNSA. The CDR3 DNA reads TGTGCCAGCAGTCCCCAGCCCTACGAGCAGTACTTC. This encodes CASSPQPYEQYF.

The genes are TRBV19 and TRBJ1-2; D uncertain. Trimming removed 5 bases at V and 3 bases at J, with 13 bases between. The CDR3 runs 14 residues. Germline CDR1 and CDR2: LNHDA and SQIVND (reference sequence). CDR3 amino acids: CASSRRQVDYGYTF. CDR3 coding DNA: TGTGCCAGTAGTCGGCGGCAGGTAGACTATGGCTACACCTTC. Looking up the rest from reference TRBV19 and TRBJ1-2 gives the full variable domain: DGGITQSPKYLFRKEGQNVTLSCEQNLNHDAMYWYRQDPGQGLRLIYYSQIVNDFQKGDIAEGYSVSREKKESFPLTVTSAQKNPTAFYLCASSRRQVDYGYTFGSGTRLTVV.

This rearrangement joins TRBV30 to TRBJ1-6; possibly TRBD1 for D (5 bases). This CDR3 is 15 amino acids long. Germline V CDR1 and CDR2: GTSNPN, SVGIG (reference sequence). The germline V and J ends were trimmed by 3 bases and 8 bases, with 17 bases remaining between them. CDR3 DNA: TGTGCCTGGAGCCCCCATCGGGACTGGGATTCACCCCTCCACTTT. It codes for CAWSPHRDWDSPLHF.

This sequence joins TRBV7-9 and TRBJ1-1; no definite D call. Trimming pared 0 bases from V and 1 base from J, leaving 3 bases between. The CDR3 is made up of 13 amino acids. The germline V gene has CDR1 SEHNR and CDR2 FQNEAQ (reference sequence). The CDR3 sequence is CASSLAGNTEAFF. In nucleotides, the CDR3 is TGTGCCAGCAGCTTAGCGGGGAACACTGAAGCTTTCTTT.

This chain links TRBV19 with TRBJ2-4; D perhaps matches TRBD1 (5 bases). The CDR3 sequence is 13 residues long. Between the trimmed V and J ends, which lost 3 bases and 9 bases, there was a span of 12 bases. Germline CDR1 reads LNHDA; CDR2 reads SQIVND (reference sequence). CDR3 loop: CASSIREGGIQYF. CDR3 sequence (DNA): TGTGCCAGTAGTATCAGGGAAGGTGGCATTCAGTACTTC.

The chain is built from TRBV29-1 and TRBJ1-2, with D tentatively TRBD1 (6 bases). From germline, CDR1 is SQVTM and CDR2 ANQGSEA. Trimming took off 4 bases at V and 4 bases at J, with 13 bases between the two ends. This CDR3 contains 13 residues. The CDR3 here is CSVATQGTYGYTF. The CDR3 DNA follows: TGCAGCGTTGCGACACAGGGTACCTATGGCTACACCTTC.

The chain has TRBV11-2 and TRBJ2-3, with 7 bases lining up with TRBD2. The germline V gene encodes CDR1 SGHAT and CDR2 FQNNGV. The CDR3 runs 19 residues. V lost 5 bases and J lost 0; bases outside the gene matches: 17. CDR3 region: CASSPRRGRVNSSTDTQYF. In nucleotides, the CDR3 is TGTGCCAGCAGCCCCCGGCGGGGGAGGGTTAATTCTAGCACAGATACGCAGTATTTT.

The chain links TRBV5-5 to TRBJ1-4; 8 positions agree with TRBD1. The CDR3 extends over 16 amino acids. The germline V gene encodes CDR1 SGHKS and CDR2 YYEKEE (reference sequence). J was trimmed by 0 bases and V by 2 bases; bases with no gene match: 3. CDR3 coding DNA: TGTGCCAGCAGCTTAGGACAGGGCGCAACTAATGAAAAACTGTTTTTT. Encoded protein: CASSLGQGATNEKLFF.

The chain joins TRBV7-9 to TRBJ2-1; TRBD1 or TRBD2 may be the D gene (6 bases each). CDR1 and CDR2 (germline): SEHNR, FQNEAQ (reference sequence). Trimming left V 5 bases short and J 11 bases short, with 31 bases between. The CDR3 loop spans 18 amino acids. CDR3 bases: TGTGCCAGCAGCCGCTTTAGCGGACCTCTGATGGAGGGGGTGAAGCAGTTCTTC. It translates to CASSRFSGPLMEGVKQFF.

The genes are TRBV5-1 and TRBJ2-7; the D is unclear. V was trimmed by 0 bases and J by 3 bases, leaving 10 bases between them. CDR3 length equals 14 residues. The germline CDR1 and CDR2 sequences are SGHRS and YFSETQ. CDR3 coding DNA: TGCGCCAGCAGCTTGGATAGGAGCCTCTACGAGCAGTACTTC. Its translation is CASSLDRSLYEQYF.

The chain is built from TRBV4-3 and TRBJ2-1; D unresolved. This CDR3 comprises 12 residues. Germline CDR1 and CDR2: LGHNA and YSLEER. The germline V and J ends were trimmed by 1 base and 4 bases, with 2 bases remaining between them. This CDR3 reads CASSQGYNEQFF. The CDR3 region has the DNA TGCGCCAGCAGCCAAGGATACAATGAGCAGTTCTTC.